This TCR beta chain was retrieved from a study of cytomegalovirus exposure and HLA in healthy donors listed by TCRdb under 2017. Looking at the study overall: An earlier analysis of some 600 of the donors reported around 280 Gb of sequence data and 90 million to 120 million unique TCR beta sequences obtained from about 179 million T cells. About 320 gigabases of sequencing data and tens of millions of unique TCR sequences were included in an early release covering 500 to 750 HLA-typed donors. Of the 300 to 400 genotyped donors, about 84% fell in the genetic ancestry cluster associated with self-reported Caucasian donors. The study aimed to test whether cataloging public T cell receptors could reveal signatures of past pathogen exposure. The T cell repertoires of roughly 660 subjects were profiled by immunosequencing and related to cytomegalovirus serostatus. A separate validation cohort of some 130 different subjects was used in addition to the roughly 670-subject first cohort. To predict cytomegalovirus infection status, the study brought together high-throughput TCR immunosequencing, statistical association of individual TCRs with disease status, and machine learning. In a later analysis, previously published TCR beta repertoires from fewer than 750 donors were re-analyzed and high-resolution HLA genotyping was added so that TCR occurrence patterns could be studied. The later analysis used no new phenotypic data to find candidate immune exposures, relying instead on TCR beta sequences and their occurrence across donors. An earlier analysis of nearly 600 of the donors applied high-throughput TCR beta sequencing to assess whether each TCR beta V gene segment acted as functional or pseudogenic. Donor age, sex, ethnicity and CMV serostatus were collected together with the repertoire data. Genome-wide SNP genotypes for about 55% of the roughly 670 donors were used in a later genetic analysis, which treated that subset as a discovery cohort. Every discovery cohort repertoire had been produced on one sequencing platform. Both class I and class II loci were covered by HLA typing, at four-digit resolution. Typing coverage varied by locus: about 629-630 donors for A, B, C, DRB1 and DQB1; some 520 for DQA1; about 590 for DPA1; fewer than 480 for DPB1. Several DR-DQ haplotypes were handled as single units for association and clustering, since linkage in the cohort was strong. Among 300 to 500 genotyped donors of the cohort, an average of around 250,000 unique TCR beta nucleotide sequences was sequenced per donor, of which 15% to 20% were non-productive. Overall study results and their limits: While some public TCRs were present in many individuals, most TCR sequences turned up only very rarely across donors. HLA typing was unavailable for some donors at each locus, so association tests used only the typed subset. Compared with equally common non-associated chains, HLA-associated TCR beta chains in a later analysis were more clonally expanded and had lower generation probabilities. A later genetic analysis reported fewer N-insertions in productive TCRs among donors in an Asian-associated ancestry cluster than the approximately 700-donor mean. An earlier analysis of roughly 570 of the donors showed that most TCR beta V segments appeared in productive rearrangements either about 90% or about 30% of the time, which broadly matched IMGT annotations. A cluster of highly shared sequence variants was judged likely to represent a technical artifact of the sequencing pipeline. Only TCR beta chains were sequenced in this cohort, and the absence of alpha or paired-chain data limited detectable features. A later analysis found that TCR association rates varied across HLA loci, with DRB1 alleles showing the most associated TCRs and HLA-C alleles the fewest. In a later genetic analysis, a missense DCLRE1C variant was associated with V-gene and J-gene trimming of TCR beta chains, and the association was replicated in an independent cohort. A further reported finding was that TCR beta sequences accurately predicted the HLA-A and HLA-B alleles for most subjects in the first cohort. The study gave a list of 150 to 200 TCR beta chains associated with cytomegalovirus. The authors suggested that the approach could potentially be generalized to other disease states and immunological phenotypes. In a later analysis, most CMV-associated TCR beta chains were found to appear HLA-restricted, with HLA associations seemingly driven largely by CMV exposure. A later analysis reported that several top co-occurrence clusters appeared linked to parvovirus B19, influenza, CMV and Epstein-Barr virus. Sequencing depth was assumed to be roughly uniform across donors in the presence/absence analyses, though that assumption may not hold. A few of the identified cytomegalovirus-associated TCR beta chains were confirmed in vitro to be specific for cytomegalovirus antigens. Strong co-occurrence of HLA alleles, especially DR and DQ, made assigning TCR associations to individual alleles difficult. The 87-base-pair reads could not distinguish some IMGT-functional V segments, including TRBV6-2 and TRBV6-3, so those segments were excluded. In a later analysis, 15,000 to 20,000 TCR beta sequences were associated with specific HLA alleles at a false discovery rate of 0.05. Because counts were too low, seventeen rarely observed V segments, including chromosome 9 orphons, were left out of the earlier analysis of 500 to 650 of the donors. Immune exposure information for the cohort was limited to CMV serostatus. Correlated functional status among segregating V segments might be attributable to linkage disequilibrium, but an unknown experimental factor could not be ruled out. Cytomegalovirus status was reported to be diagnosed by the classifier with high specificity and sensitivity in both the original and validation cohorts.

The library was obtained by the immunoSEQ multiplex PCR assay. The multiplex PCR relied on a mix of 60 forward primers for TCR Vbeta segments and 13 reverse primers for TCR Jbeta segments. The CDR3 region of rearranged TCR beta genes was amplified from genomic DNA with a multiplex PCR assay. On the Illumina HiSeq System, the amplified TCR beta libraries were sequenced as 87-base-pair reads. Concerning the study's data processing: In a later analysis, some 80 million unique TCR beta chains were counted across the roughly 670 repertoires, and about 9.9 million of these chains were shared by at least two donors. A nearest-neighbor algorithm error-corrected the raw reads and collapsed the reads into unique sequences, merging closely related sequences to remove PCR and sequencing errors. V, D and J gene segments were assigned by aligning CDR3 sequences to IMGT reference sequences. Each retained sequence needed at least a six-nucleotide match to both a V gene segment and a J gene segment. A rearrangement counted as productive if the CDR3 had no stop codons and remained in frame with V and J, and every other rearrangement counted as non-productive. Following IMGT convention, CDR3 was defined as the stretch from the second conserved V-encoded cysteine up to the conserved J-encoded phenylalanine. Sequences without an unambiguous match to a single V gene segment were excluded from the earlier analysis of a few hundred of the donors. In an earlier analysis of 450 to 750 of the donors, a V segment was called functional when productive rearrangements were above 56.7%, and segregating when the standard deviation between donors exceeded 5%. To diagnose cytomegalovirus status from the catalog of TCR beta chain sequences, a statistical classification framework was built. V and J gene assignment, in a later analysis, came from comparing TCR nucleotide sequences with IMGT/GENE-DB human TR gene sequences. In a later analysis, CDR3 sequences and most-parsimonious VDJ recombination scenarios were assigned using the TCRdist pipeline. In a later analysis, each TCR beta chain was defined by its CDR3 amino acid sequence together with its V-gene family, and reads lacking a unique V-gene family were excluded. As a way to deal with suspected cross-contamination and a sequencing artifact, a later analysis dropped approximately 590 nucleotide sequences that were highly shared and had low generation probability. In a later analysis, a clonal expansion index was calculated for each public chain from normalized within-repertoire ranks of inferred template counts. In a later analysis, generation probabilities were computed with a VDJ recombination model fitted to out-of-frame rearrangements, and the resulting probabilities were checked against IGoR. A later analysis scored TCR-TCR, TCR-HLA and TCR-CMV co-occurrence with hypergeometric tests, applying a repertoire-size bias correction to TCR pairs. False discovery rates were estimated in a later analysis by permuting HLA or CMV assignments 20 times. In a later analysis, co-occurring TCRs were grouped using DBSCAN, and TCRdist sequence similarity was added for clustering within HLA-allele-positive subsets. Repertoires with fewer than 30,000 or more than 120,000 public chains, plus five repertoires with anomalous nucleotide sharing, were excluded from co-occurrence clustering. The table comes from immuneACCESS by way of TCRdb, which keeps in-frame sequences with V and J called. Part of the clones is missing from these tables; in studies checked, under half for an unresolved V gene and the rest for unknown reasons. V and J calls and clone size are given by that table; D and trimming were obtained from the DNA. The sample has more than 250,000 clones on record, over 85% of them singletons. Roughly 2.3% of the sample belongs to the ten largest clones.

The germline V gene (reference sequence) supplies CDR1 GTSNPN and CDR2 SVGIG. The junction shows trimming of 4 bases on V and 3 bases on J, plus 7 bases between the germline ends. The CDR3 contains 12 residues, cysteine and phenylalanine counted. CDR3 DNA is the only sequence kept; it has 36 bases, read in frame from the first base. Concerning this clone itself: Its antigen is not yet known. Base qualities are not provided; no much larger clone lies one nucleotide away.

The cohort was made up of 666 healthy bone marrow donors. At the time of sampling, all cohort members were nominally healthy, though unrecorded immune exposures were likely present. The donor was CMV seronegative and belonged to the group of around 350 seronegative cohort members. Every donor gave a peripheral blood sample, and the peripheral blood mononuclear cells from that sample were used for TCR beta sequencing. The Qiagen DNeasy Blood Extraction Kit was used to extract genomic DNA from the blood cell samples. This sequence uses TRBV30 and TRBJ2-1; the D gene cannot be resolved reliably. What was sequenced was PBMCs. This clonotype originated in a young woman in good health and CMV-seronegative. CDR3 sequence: CAWIYGYNEQFF. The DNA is TGTGCCTGGATCTACGGCTACAATGAGCAGTTCTTC.